This T cell receptor (beta chain) appears in the sequencing data of a study of T cell responses to AZD1222 COVID-19 vaccine. About this clone itself: Antigen: not known.

Findings and caveats of the study: No repertoire was sampled before or during the peak T cell response, only after it.

Assay used: immunoSEQ multiplex PCR; TCRdb lists only in-frame clones, some missing. The table lists roughly 110,000 clones, 65% to 85% of them singletons. The sequence was obtained from an adult in good health. The specimen comprised peripheral blood, sampled on day 0 of AZD1222 vaccination.

As DNA, the CDR3 is TGCGCCAGCAGCCCCGACGGGAGGGGGAGCAATCAGCCCCAGCATTTT. It specifies CASSPDGRGSNQPQHF. The chain carries TRBV5-1 and TRBJ1-5, with D possibly matching TRBD1 (6 bases). CDR3 length equals 16 residues. Germline V lookup: CDR1 SGHRS, CDR2 YFSETQ. Trimming took 4 bases from V and 1 from J, leaving 15 bases between them.